Presented here are 9 T cell receptor beta chains from one specimen sequenced in a study of Graves' ophthalmopathy and Graves' hyperthyroidism. RNA transcripts yielded amplified TCR beta CDR3 regions. First-round RT-PCR with HTBI primers preceded a second-round multiplex PCR. In TCRdb, the multiplex PCR reads were re-called with MiXCR into one record per CDR3 protein. The sample carries about 380,000 distinct CDR3 sequences, about 16% recorded once. Specimen: peripheral blood. Receptor source: a woman in her late teens or twenties with stable Graves' hyperthyroidism.

The table lists this clonotype with many counts. The chain carries TRBV6-5 and TRBJ2-4; 13 nucleotides line up with TRBD2. Germline assignment: CDR1 MNHEY and CDR2 SVGAGI. The CDR3 runs 19 residues. After removal of 4 bases from V and 3 bases from J, the junction contained 12 bases not matched to a gene. Written as DNA, the CDR3 is TGTGCCAGCAGTTCCCCGGGACTAGCGGGGTCCAGGGGCAAAAACATTCAGTACTTC. Translation: CASSSPGLAGSRGKNIQYF.

The rearrangement uses TRBV11-2 and TRBJ2-4; 9 positions agree with TRBD1. Trimming cost V 4 bases and J 5 bases; bases outside gene matches: 12. Germline CDR1 SGHAT, CDR2 FQNNGV. The CDR3 loop spans 17 amino acids. The CDR3 here is CASSWIQGALGENIQYF. The CDR3 DNA sequence: TGTGCCAGCAGCTGGATACAGGGGGCCCTAGGGGAAAACATTCAGTACTTC.

This clonotype was seen at least ten times. The V gene is TRBV18, the J gene TRBJ2-5, with D unclear. This CDR3 spans 13 amino acids. V was cut by 2 bases and J by 1 base, with 5 bases left in between. CDR1 is KGHSH and CDR2 is LQKENI in the germline V gene. The CDR3 spells CASSPETQETQYF. CDR3 DNA: TGTGCCAGCTCACCAGAGACCCAAGAGACCCAGTACTTC.

This clonotype was counted ten times or more. The rearrangement uses TRBV6-2 or TRBV6-3 and TRBJ2-7, with D perhaps matching TRBD2 (5 bases). The CDR3 has 14 residues. CDR1 is MNHEY and CDR2 is SVGEGT in the germline V gene. V dropped 2 bases and J dropped 1 base, with 9 bases sitting between them. CDR3 bases: TGTGCCAGCAGTTACCGTGACTATTCCTACGAGCAGTACTTC. Translating gives CASSYRDYSYEQYF.

A remark on this clonotype: A junction boundary mismatches the germline segment, possibly from a read error. The chain is built from TRBV12-3 or TRBV12-4 and TRBJ2-2; the D gene is possibly TRBD2 (5 bases). The CDR3 totals 14 residues. As DNA, the CDR3 is TGTGCCAGCAGTTTTTCTACGTTCACCGGGGAGTTGTTTTTT. As protein: CASSFSTFTGELFF.

This clonotype was seen many times. The chain joins TRBV4-1 to TRBJ1-1; TRBD1 agrees at 7 bases. Germline CDR1 and CDR2: MGHRA and YSYEKL. With 0 bases clipped from V and 1 base from J, the junction kept 11 bases outside the gene matches. The CDR3 covers 18 residues. As DNA, the CDR3 is TGCGCCAGCAGCCAAGAGGGACAGACGGTGGCAACGAACACTGAAGCTTTCTTT. Its translation: CASSQEGQTVATNTEAFF.

A note on this clonotype: Compared with germline, one end of the junction differs, possibly owing to a read error. V gene TRBV27 combines with J gene TRBJ2-7; no clear D. CDR3 length: 14 residues. CDR1 and CDR2 (germline): MNHEY, SMNVEV (reference sequence). This CDR3 reads CASSYYIGDIEQYF. In DNA, the CDR3 is TGCGCCAGCAGCTATTACATCGGTGACATCGAGCAGTACTTC.

In its sample, this clonotype was seen a few times. The chain employs TRBV7-2 and TRBJ1-5; D not resolved. Germline-derived CDR1 and CDR2 are SGHTA and FQGNSA. The CDR3 consists of 18 residues. Trimming removed 0 bases at V and 3 bases at J, with 18 bases between. The CDR3 sequence: CASSLAYRGETLNQPQHF. As DNA, the CDR3 is TGTGCCAGCAGCTTAGCGTACCGGGGAGAAACACTCAATCAGCCCCAGCATTTT. The full variable domain, with the rest looked up from reference TRBV7-2 and TRBJ1-5, is GAGVSQSPSNKVTEKGKDVELRCDPISGHTALYWYRQSLGQGLEFLIYFQGNSAPDKSGLPSDRFSAERTGGSVSTLTIQRTQQEDSAVYLCASSLAYRGETLNQPQHFGDGTRLSIL.

This clonotype came up many times. The chain carries TRBV2 and TRBJ1-6, with 8 bases that match TRBD1. Germline-derived CDR1 and CDR2 are SNHLY and FYNNEI. CDR3 length: 15 residues. Trimming at V came to 3 bases and at J to 7 bases, leaving 5 bases not matched to a gene. CDR3 in DNA: TGTGCCAGCAGTGACCGCAGGGGGCGCAATTCACCCCTCCACTTT. Its protein product is CASSDRRGRNSPLHF.